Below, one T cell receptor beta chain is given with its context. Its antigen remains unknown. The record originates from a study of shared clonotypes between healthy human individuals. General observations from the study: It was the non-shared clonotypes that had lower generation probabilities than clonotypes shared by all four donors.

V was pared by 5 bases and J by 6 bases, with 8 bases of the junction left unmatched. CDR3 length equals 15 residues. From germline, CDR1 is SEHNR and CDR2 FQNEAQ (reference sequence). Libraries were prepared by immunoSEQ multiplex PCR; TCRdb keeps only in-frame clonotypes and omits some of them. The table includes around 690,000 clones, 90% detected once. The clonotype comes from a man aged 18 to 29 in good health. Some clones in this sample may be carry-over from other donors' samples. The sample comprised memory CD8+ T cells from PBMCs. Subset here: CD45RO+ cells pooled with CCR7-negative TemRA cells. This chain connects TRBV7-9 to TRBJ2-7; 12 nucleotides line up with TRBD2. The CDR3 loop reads CASSDRLAGASEQYF. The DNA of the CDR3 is TGTGCCAGCAGCGATAGACTAGCGGGAGCCTCCGAGCAGTACTTC.